This T cell receptor (beta chain) was recovered during a study of technical replicates of blood from a few donors. The CDR3 sequence is 13 residues long. Germline CDR1 and CDR2: KGHSY and FQNENV. V lost 0 bases and J lost 6, with 8 bases in between. This table comes from immunoSEQ multiplex PCR, and its TCRdb copy is limited to in-frame clones, with some not included. The sample records 85,000 or so clones, about 94% being singletons. This clonotype originated in a human donor in good health. V gene TRBV16 combines with J gene TRBJ1-2; no definite D call. The material sequenced was T cells isolated from PBMCs. CDR3: CASSQSQMNGYTF. In DNA, the CDR3 is TGTGCCAGCAGCCAATCCCAGATGAATGGCTACACCTTC.